The clone carrying this TCR beta chain was observed a handful of times. The antigen is undetermined. This record belongs to a study of radiotherapy plus CTLA-4 blockade in lung cancer. Measured with immunoSEQ multiplex PCR; TCRdb has only the in-frame clones, and not every one. The repertoire holds 30,000 to 40,000 clones, with about four fifths as singletons. Findings of the study overall: Response, reportedly, was best predicted by interferon-beta along with early blood T cell clone dynamics.

The V segment lost 0 bases and the J segment 11 bases; nucleotides outside the gene matches: 3. Germline lookup yields CDR1 MNHEY and CDR2 SVGAGI. This CDR3 is 13 amino acids long. This sequence joins TRBV6-5 and TRBJ2-3; 9 bases fit TRBD2. The specimen comprised peripheral blood, sampled from a patient treated with radiotherapy plus ipilimumab. This TCR came from a human donor with non-small cell lung cancer that progressed on radiotherapy plus ipilimumab. The CDR3, as DNA: TGTGCCAGCAGTTACTCAACGACTAGCGGGCAGTATTTT. Its translation is CASSYSTTSGQYF.